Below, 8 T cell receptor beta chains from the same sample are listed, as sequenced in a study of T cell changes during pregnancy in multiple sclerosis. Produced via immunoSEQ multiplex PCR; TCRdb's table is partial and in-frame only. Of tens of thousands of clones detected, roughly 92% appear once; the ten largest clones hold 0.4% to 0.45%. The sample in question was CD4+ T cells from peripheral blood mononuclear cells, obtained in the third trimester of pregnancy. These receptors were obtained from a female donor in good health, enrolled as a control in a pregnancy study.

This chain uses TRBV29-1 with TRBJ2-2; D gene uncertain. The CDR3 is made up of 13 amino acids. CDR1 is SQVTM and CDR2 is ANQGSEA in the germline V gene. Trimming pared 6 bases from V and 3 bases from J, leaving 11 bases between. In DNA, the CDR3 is TGCAGCGTCTCGACACTCTACACCGGGGAGCTGTTTTTT. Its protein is CSVSTLYTGELFF.

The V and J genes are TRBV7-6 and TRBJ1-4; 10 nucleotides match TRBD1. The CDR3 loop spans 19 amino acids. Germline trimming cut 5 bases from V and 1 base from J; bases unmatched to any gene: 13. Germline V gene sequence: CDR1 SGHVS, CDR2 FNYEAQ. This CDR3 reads CASSQRTGGIVGTNEKLFF. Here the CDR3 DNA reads TGTGCCAGCAGCCAAAGGACAGGGGGAATCGTCGGAACTAATGAAAAACTGTTTTTT.

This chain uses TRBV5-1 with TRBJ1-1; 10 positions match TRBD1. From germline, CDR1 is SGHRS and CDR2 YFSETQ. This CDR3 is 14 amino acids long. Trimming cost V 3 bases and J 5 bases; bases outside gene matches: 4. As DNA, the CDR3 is TGCGCCAGCAGCTCTCCGGGACAGGGGACTGAAGCTTTCTTT. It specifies CASSSPGQGTEAFF.

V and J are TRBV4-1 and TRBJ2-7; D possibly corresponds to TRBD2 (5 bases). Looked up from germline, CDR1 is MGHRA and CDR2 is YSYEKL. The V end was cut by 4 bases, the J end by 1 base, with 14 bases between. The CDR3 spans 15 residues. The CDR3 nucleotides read TGCGCCAGCAGCCCCGAGACTAAGGGATCCTACGAGCAGTACTTC. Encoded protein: CASSPETKGSYEQYF.

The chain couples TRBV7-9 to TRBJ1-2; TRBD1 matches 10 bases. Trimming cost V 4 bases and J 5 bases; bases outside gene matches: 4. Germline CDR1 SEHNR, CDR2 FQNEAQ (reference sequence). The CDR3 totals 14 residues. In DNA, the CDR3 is TGTGCCAGCAGCTCCGGGACAGGGGTTTATGGCTACACCTTC. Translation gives CASSSGTGVYGYTF.

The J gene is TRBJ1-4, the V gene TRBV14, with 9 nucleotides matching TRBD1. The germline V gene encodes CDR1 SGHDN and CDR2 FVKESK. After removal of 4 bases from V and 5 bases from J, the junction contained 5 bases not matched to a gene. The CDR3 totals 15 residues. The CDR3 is CASSRYRGPNEKLFF. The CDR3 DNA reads TGTGCCAGCAGCCGCTACAGGGGGCCGAATGAAAAACTGTTTTTT.

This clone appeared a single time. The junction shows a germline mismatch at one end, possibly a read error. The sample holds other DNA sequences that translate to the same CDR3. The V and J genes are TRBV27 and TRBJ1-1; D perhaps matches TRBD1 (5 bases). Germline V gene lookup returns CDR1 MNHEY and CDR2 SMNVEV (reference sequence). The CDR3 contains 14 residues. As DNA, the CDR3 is TGTGCCAGCAGTTTTGGCAGGGAGGTGACTGAAGCCTTCTTT. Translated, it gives CASSFGREVTEAFF.

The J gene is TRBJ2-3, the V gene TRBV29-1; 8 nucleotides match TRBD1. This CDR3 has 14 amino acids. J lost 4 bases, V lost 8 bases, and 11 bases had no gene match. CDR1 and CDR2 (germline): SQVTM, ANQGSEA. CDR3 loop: CSLAGTGRADTQYF. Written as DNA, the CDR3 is TGCAGCTTAGCAGGGACAGGCAGGGCAGATACGCAGTATTTT.